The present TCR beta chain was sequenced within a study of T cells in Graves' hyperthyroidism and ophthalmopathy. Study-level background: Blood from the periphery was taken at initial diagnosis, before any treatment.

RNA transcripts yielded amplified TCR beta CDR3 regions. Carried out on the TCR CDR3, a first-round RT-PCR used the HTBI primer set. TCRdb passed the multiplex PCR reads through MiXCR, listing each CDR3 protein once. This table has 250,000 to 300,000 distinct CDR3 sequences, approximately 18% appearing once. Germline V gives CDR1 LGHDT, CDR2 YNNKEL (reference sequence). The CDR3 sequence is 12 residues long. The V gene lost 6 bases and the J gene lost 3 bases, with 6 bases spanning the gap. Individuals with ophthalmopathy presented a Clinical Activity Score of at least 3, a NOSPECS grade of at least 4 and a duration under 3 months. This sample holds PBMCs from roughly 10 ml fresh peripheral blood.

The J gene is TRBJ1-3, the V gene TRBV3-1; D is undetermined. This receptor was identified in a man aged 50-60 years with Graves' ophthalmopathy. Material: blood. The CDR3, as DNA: TGTGCCAGCAGTCGAATTGGAAACACCATATATTTT. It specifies CASSRIGNTIYF.